The 24 T cell receptor beta chains below come from one sample, sequenced in a study of T cell changes during pregnancy in multiple sclerosis. The assay was immunoSEQ multiplex PCR, and TCRdb's table has in-frame clones only and misses some. The sample includes tens of thousands of clones, 91% of them seen just once. The sample consisted of CD4+ T cells from peripheral blood mononuclear cells, taken in the second trimester of pregnancy. The source is a female donor in good health, enrolled as a control in a pregnancy study.

The V call is TRBV5-1, the J call TRBJ1-1; D may be TRBD1 (5 bases). The germline CDR1 and CDR2 sequences are SGHRS and YFSETQ. The CDR3 spans 12 residues. Trimming left V 5 bases short and J 1 base short, with 6 bases between. The CDR3 nucleotides read TGCGCCAGCAGAGGACAGAACACTGAAGCTTTCTTT. Amino acids: CASRGQNTEAFF.

Regarding this clone: The junction shows a germline mismatch at one end, possibly a read error. The chain employs TRBV7-2 and TRBJ2-1; 8 bases agree with TRBD2. CDR3 length: 13 amino acids. Germline CDR1 SGHTA, CDR2 FQGNSA. As DNA, the CDR3 is TGTGCCAGCAGCTTATGGGTAGTCGGGGGGGCCCTCTTC. Translated: CASSLWVVGGALF.

The chain is built from TRBV29-1 and TRBJ2-7; possible D gene TRBD1, 6 bases. CDR1 SQVTM and CDR2 ANQGSEA come from the germline V gene. V was cut by 6 bases and J by 0 bases, with 18 bases left in between. This CDR3 region has 15 residues. The CDR3 DNA is TGCAGCGTCGCATACAGGGCCTTGTCCTCCTACGAGCAGTACTTC. This codes for CSVAYRALSSYEQYF.

V and J are TRBV10-1 and TRBJ2-7; 8 bases line up with TRBD1. The V gene's germline CDR1 is WNHNN and CDR2 SYGVQD (reference sequence). The CDR3 is 14 amino acids. V shed 0 bases, J shed 9 bases, and the junction held 7 bases outside the gene matches. The CDR3 bases are TGCGCCAGCAGTGAGTCGACCACAGGGGGTGGGCAGTACTTC. It translates to CASSESTTGGGQYF.

V and J are TRBV28 and TRBJ2-3, with 8 bases fitting TRBD1. The V and J ends lost 2 bases and 6 bases, in that order; junction bases with no gene match: 10. The CDR3 extends over 16 amino acids. Germline V gene data show CDR1 as MDHEN and CDR2 as SYDVKM. The CDR3 DNA reads TGTGCCAGCAGTTTAACCGGACAGGGCAGGGCGGATACGCAGTATTTT. This translates into CASSLTGQGRADTQYF.

This clone appeared a single time. The chain uses TRBV18 and TRBJ2-7; 7 positions agree with TRBD2. J gave up 6 bases and V 6 bases, and 8 bases lay outside the gene matches. CDR1 is KGHSH, CDR2 LQKENI, per germline. The CDR3 is made up of 13 amino acids. The CDR3 sequence is CASSRIREVEQYF. The CDR3 nucleotides are TGTGCCAGCTCTCGGATACGGGAGGTCGAGCAGTACTTC.

J is TRBJ1-2 and V is TRBV19; 9 positions agree with TRBD1. There are 16 residues in the CDR3. After removal of 4 bases from V and 4 bases from J, the junction contained 10 bases not matched to a gene. Germline CDR1 reads LNHDA; CDR2 reads SQIVND (reference sequence). The CDR3 protein is CASSTGQGKGAYGYTF. CDR3 nucleotides: TGTGCCAGTAGTACAGGACAGGGGAAAGGGGCCTATGGCTACACCTTC.

The rearrangement uses TRBV21-1 and TRBJ2-7; the table's TRBD2 call for D was not verified on the DNA. TRBV21-1 is deemed a pseudogene. The CDR3 consists of 15 residues. CDR3 region: CASSTSGRRSYEQYF. The DNA for the CDR3 is TGTGCCAGCAGCACTAGCGGGAGGCGGTCCTACGAGCAGTACTTC.

The chain couples TRBV6-6 to TRBJ2-2; 9 nucleotides line up with TRBD2. The CDR3 consists of 16 residues. The junction had 11 bases not matched to a gene; V was cut back by 6 bases and J by 6 bases. Germline V gene lookup returns CDR1 MNHNY and CDR2 SVGAGI (reference sequence). The CDR3 nucleotides read TGTGCCAGCAGCCCTGCGGGCGGGGGGGCGTCCGGGGAGCTGTTTTTT. Translation: CASSPAGGGASGELFF.

The chain links TRBV5-1 to TRBJ2-3; 7 positions match TRBD1. CDR3 length equals 14 residues. With V trimmed by 4 bases and J by 4 bases, 6 bases remained unmatched. Germline V gene sequence: CDR1 SGHRS, CDR2 YFSETQ. CDR3 sequence: CASSPLTGADTQYF. CDR3 nucleotides: TGCGCCAGCAGCCCCCTCACAGGGGCAGATACGCAGTATTTT. The full variable domain, rest sourced from reference TRBV5-1 and TRBJ2-3, is KAGVTQTPRYLIKTRGQQVTLSCSPISGHRSVSWYQQTPGQGLQFLFEYFSETQRNKGNFPGRFSGRQFSNSRSEMNVSTLELGDSALYLCASSPLTGADTQYFGPGTRLTVL.

This clone was detected a few times. The genes are TRBV7-9 and TRBJ1-5; D is possibly TRBD1 (6 bases). Germline CDR1 SEHNR, CDR2 FQNEAQ (reference sequence). V was clipped by 5 bases and J by 7 bases, with 15 bases between them. The CDR3 is 14 residues long. The CDR3 DNA sequence: TGTGCCAGCAGCGCACAGGGCGGGGGACAGCCCCAGCATTTT. It translates to CASSAQGGGQPQHF.

The chain is built from TRBV21-1 and TRBJ1-1; the table's TRBD1 call for D was not verified on the DNA. TRBV21-1 counts as a pseudogene. CDR3 length: 15 amino acids. The CDR3 sequence: CASSTPTRGDTEAFF. The CDR3 nucleotides read TGTGCCAGCAGCACGCCCACCAGGGGGGACACTGAAGCTTTCTTT.

This clone was counted a single time. The gene calls are TRBV7-2 and TRBJ2-3; a possible D gene is TRBD2 (6 bases). V lost 3 bases, J lost 2 bases, and 9 bases lay in between. Germline V gives CDR1 SGHTA, CDR2 FQGNSA. The CDR3 sequence is 14 residues long. The CDR3 is CASSFGTVTDTQYF. The CDR3 nucleotides are TGTGCCAGCAGCTTCGGGACTGTCACAGATACGCAGTATTTT.

The CDR3 nucleotides are TGTGCCAGCAGCCAAGCGGCCGACACTTATCAGCCCCAGCATTTT. Protein product: CASSQAADTYQPQHF. V and J are TRBV14 and TRBJ1-5, with D hard to call. The V and J ends lost 1 base and 5 bases respectively, with 12 bases between them. The CDR3 spans 15 residues. In germline, CDR1 is SGHDN, CDR2 FVKESK.

The rearrangement joins TRBV15 to TRBJ1-1, with D hard to call. This CDR3 is 13 amino acids long. The V gene's germline CDR1 is LNHNV and CDR2 YYDKDF (reference sequence). V was cut by 5 bases and J by 0 bases, with 7 bases left in between. CDR3 sequence reads: CATSATVNTEAFF. CDR3 coding DNA: TGTGCCACCAGCGCGACTGTGAACACTGAAGCTTTCTTT.

CDR3 nucleotide sequence: TGTGCCAGCAGTAGCCCCGGGACAGGGGGCCACGAGCAGTACTTC. Its protein product is CASSSPGTGGHEQYF. The V and J genes are TRBV28 and TRBJ2-7; 12 nucleotides agree with TRBD1. The CDR3 is 15 amino acids. After removal of 5 bases from V and 5 bases from J, the junction contained 7 bases not matched to a gene. The germline CDR1 and CDR2 sequences are MDHEN and SYDVKM.

The rearrangement links TRBV11-2 to TRBJ2-1; D is possibly TRBD2 (6 bases). Germline V CDR1 and CDR2: SGHAT, FQNNGV. There are 16 residues in the CDR3. The germline V and J ends were trimmed by 3 bases and 8 bases, with 20 bases remaining between them. The CDR3, as DNA: TGTGCCAGCAGCTTGAGGGACTTCCCTCTTGGGGATGAGCAGTTCTTC. Encoded protein: CASSLRDFPLGDEQFF.

The rearrangement joins TRBV6-5 to TRBJ2-3, with 9 bases lining up with TRBD2. The CDR3 is 15 amino acids. J was trimmed by 2 bases and V by 2 bases; bases with no gene match: 2. Germline V CDR1 and CDR2: MNHEY, SVGAGI. CDR3 sequence reads: CASSYVAGVTDTQYF. The CDR3 DNA sequence: TGTGCCAGCAGTTACGTAGCGGGGGTCACAGATACGCAGTATTTT.

The genes are TRBV7-2 and TRBJ1-4; 7 bases match TRBD1. From germline, CDR1 is SGHTA and CDR2 FQGNSA. The CDR3 extends over 13 amino acids. V shed 4 bases and J 10 bases; nucleotides not matched to a gene: 6. CDR3 coding DNA: TGTGCCAGCAGCTACGGTCAGGGGGGAAAACTGTTTTTT. Protein: CASSYGQGGKLFF. Variable domain in full (rest from reference TRBV7-2 and TRBJ1-4): GAGVSQSPSNKVTEKGKDVELRCDPISGHTALYWYRQSLGQGLEFLIYFQGNSAPDKSGLPSDRFSAERTGGSVSTLTIQRTQQEDSAVYLCASSYGQGGKLFFGSGTQLSVL.

This chain uses TRBV10-3 with TRBJ1-1, with 7 bases aligning to TRBD1. This CDR3 has 17 amino acids. Germline CDR1 is ENHRY and CDR2 is SYGVKD. After removal of 2 bases from V and 5 bases from J, the junction contained 14 bases not matched to a gene. The DNA for the CDR3 is TGTGCCATCAGTGAGGACCTTGCATACAGGGGAGGTACTGAAGCTTTCTTT. It codes for CAISEDLAYRGGTEAFF.

This clone has just one count. The chain is built from TRBV6-5 and TRBJ1-2; TRBD1 might be the D (6 bases). The germline gives CDR1 MNHEY, CDR2 SVGAGI. Deletions cut 0 bases from V and 8 bases from J, with 16 bases between. This CDR3 comprises 15 residues. The CDR3 nucleotides read TGTGCCAGCAGTTACTCGATAGAGGGGGTCTGGGGCTACACCTTC. Protein: CASSYSIEGVWGYTF.

This chain uses TRBV10-3 with TRBJ2-1, with 7 bases identical to TRBD1. Per germline, CDR1 ENHRY and CDR2 SYGVKD. This CDR3 has 11 residues. Unmatched junction bases numbered 4, after V lost 10 bases and J lost 7 bases. CDR3 protein: CATRQGNEQFF. CDR3 coding DNA: TGTGCCACGCGACAGGGAAATGAGCAGTTCTTC.

V usage is TRBV30 and J usage is TRBJ1-1, with D unclear. The CDR3 spans 12 residues. V was pared by 7 bases and J by 8 bases, with 17 bases between. Germline V gene data show CDR1 as GTSNPN and CDR2 as SVGIG (reference sequence). In DNA form, the CDR3 reads TGTGCCTCACGTGGAGGGAATCTGGAAGCTTTCTTT. Protein product: CASRGGNLEAFF.

This CDR3 is CASSVVVRADYTF. In nucleotides, the CDR3 is TGTGCCAGCAGCGTAGTTGTCAGGGCGGACTACACCTTC. The J gene is TRBJ1-2, the V gene TRBV9, with a tentative D call TRBD1 (5 bases). Per germline, CDR1 SGDLS and CDR2 YYNGEE. There are 13 residues in the CDR3. V dropped 0 bases and J dropped 10 bases, with 13 bases sitting between them.